This T cell receptor beta chain was recorded in a study of OX40 agonist ivuxolimab in advanced cancers. Some background on the complete study: The costimulatory receptor OX40 (CD134) was targeted by ivuxolimab, a fully human IgG2 agonistic monoclonal antibody. Intravenous ivuxolimab was administered to patients every 2 weeks at six dose levels: 0.01, 0.1, 0.3, 1.5, 3 and 10 mg/kg. Of the roughly 51 dose-escalation patients, hepatocellular carcinoma was present in around 20, melanoma in approximately 15, renal cell carcinoma in 9 and head and neck cancer in 9. The dose-escalation cohort was approximately 83% male with a mean age of about 54 years, ranging from roughly 20 to 80. Prior anti-PD-1, anti-PD-L1 or anti-CTLA-4 therapy was permitted, and checkpoint inhibitors had been received by approximately 39% of dose-escalation patients. Three dose-escalation patients achieved partial responses, one with hepatocellular carcinoma and two with cutaneous melanoma. Peripheral TCRbeta sequencing was intended to test whether TCR sequence diversity was altered and clonal T-cell expansion was caused by ivuxolimab. The paper describes the monotherapy dose-escalation part (N of about 55 patients) of the phase I trial of ivuxolimab. Overall study results and their limits: In the 0.1-3.0 mg/kg groups, partial responders were among the patients with the lowest normalized peripheral clonal expansion, particularly in CD8+ T cells. Low levels of normalized T-cell clonal expansion were also seen in some patients who did not respond. The antigen specificity of the clonally expanded peripheral T cells was not determined. After ivuxolimab, more expanded clones were found on average in CD8+ T cells than in CD4+ T cells. At doses of 0.1 to 3.0 mg/kg, clonal expansion of both CD4+ and CD8+ blood T cells was observed from baseline to week 6.

As concerns this clone: It lacks a known antigen. No base quality values were provided; no much bigger clone lies one nucleotide off.

The CDR3 measures 13 amino acids from cysteine to phenylalanine. The read is trimmed to its CDR3 DNA, 39 bases read in frame from base 1. V gives up 2 bases and J gives up 4 bases, and the segment between their germline ends measures 9 bases. As encoded in the germline V gene, CDR1 is SGHVS while CDR2 is FQNEAQ. The trial excluded patients who had a history of autoimmune disease or were on systemic immunosuppression. Peripheral blood for TCR sequencing was collected from all dose cohorts at baseline, on cycle 4 day 1, and on cycle 7 day 1. Samples came from an open-label, multicenter, first-in-human phase I dose-escalation trial of ivuxolimab. Adults with locally advanced or metastatic melanoma, renal cell, hepatocellular, or head and neck squamous cell carcinoma were enrolled in the trial. Before TCR sequencing, CD4+ and CD8+ T cells were separately sorted from peripheral blood. Genomic DNA was extracted from sorted cells for sequencing of the TCRbeta CDR3 region. The immunoSEQ Assay was used for sequencing of TCRbeta CDR3 regions. TCRdb obtained this table from immuneACCESS and retained in-frame rearrangements with V and J assigned. These tables miss some clones; where compared with another copy, unresolved V genes account for less than half of the shortfall, and the remainder is unexplained. This sample comprises around 56,000 clones, roughly four fifths of them detected only once. The ten largest account for around 4.3% of the sample.

This TCR derives from an adult with an advanced solid tumor such as melanoma, head and neck, liver or kidney cancer. The chain uses TRBV7-8 and TRBJ2-7; no D gene can be assigned with confidence. The sequencing here drew on CD4+ or CD8+ T cells sorted from blood, taken in a trial of the OX40 agonist ivuxolimab. The CDR3 in this case is CASSLPSKYEQYF. In nucleotide form, the sequence is TGTGCCAGCAGCTTACCCTCCAAGTACGAGCAGTACTTC.